The next 32 T cell receptor beta chains were all read from a single sample in a study of metastatic and nonmetastatic thyroid tumors. TCRdb reprocessed the PCR reads using MiXCR. The table lists roughly 3,000 clones, approximately 34% of them singletons, with 13% to 15% in the top ten. Patients underwent thyroid surgery, and none had received any treatment before it. Specimen: adjacent normal tissue. The receptor set was obtained from a male donor with papillary thyroid cancer or a benign thyroid nodule (not recorded which). Some clones in this sample may be carry-over from other donors' samples.

The chain recombines TRBV7-2 with TRBJ1-1, with D perhaps TRBD1 (6 bases). V was clipped by 0 bases and J by 6 bases, with 11 bases between them. CDR3 length equals 14 residues. CDR1 and CDR2 from the germline V gene are SGHTA and FQGNSA. Here the CDR3 reads CASSLAGGAAEAFF. The CDR3 region has the DNA TGTGCCAGCAGCTTAGCGGGGGGCGCGGCTGAAGCTTTCTTT.

The chain couples TRBV6-1 to TRBJ1-2, with D hard to call. The V gene lost 0 bases and the J gene lost 4 bases, with 12 bases spanning the gap. The CDR3 has 15 amino acids. CDR1 MNHNS and CDR2 SASEGT come from the germline V gene. CDR3 loop: CASSEASQGRYGYTF. The CDR3 coding sequence is TGTGCCAGCAGTGAAGCATCACAAGGACGCTATGGCTACACCTTC.

Points on this clone: One junction end does not reproduce the germline sequence, and a read error may be involved. The chain is built from TRBV7-7 and TRBJ2-2; D not certain. Germline values: CDR1 SSHAT, CDR2 FNYEAQ (reference sequence). This CDR3 is 14 amino acids long. For the CDR3, the DNA is TGTGCTAGCAGCTTACGGCTAAACACCGGGGAGCTGTTTTTT. Translating it yields CASSLRLNTGELFF.

The chain employs TRBV6-1 and TRBJ1-2, with a possible D match to TRBD1 (6 bases). V lost 6 bases and J lost 8, with 19 bases in between. The germline gives CDR1 MNHNS, CDR2 SASEGT. The CDR3 runs to 14 residues. For the CDR3, the DNA is TGTGCCAGCAGCCAGGTGGGGGGCGCGAAAGGCTACACCTTC. Protein product: CASSQVGGAKGYTF.

This clone is categorized as large. The chain combines TRBV27 with TRBJ1-2, with D possibly being TRBD1 (6 bases). V lost 6 bases to trimming and J lost 3 bases, with 23 bases between them. The germline V gene encodes CDR1 MNHEY and CDR2 SMNVEV (reference sequence). The CDR3 is 17 residues long. The chain's CDR3 is CASSHQTGGGRDYGYTF. As DNA, the CDR3 is TGTGCCAGCAGCCACCAAACCGGGGGGGGCAGGGACTATGGCTACACCTTC.

The chain employs TRBV5-1 and TRBJ1-1, with 7 bases identical to TRBD1. The CDR3 sequence is 13 residues long. Germline CDR1 SGHRS, CDR2 YFSETQ. V shed 7 bases and J 7 bases; nucleotides not matched to a gene: 10. CDR3 nucleotide sequence: TGCGCCAGCGTTCTAGACCAGGGGGGTGAAGCTTTCTTT. Translating it yields CASVLDQGGEAFF.

The genes are TRBV30 and TRBJ2-5; 7 nucleotides line up with TRBD2. The V and J ends lost 3 bases and 3 bases, in that order; junction bases with no gene match: 1. CDR3 length: 12 amino acids. From germline, CDR1 is GTSNPN and CDR2 SVGIG (reference sequence). The CDR3 loop is CAWSGRKETQYF. Here the CDR3 DNA reads TGTGCCTGGAGCGGGAGGAAAGAGACCCAGTACTTC.

Within the sample, this clone is large. V and J are TRBV10-2 and TRBJ2-1; 7 nucleotides line up with TRBD2. The V gene end was trimmed by 6 bases and the J gene end by 0 bases; junction bases not matched to a gene: 2. CDR1 is WSHSY and CDR2 is SAAADI in the germline V gene. The CDR3 has 14 amino acids. The CDR3 nucleotides read TGCGCCAGCAGCGGGAGGATCTCCTACAATGAGCAGTTCTTC. Amino acid sequence: CASSGRISYNEQFF.

This chain links TRBV24-1 with TRBJ2-1, with 8 bases matching TRBD2. The length of the CDR3 is 15 residues. The V gene's germline CDR1 is KGHDR and CDR2 SFDVKD. J was trimmed by 8 bases and V by 5 bases; bases with no gene match: 10. CDR3 in amino acids: CATSALGLAGDEQFF. DNA for the CDR3: TGTGCCACCAGTGCCCTGGGGCTAGCGGGCGATGAGCAGTTCTTC.

This clone is categorized as large. This chain joins TRBV12-3 or TRBV12-4 and TRBJ1-5; 9 nucleotides match TRBD1. The junction had 6 bases not matched to a gene; V was cut back by 5 bases and J by 4 bases. This CDR3 comprises 15 residues. CDR3 in amino acids: CASSPGTGLNQPQHF. CDR3 DNA sequence: TGTGCCAGCAGTCCTGGGACAGGGCTTAATCAGCCCCAGCATTTT.

CDR3 residues: CASSQGDTQYF. The CDR3 DNA reads as TGTGCCAGCAGCCAGGGAGATACGCAGTATTTT. This rearrangement joins TRBV7-6 to TRBJ2-3; D might be TRBD1 (5 bases). Between the trimmed V and J ends, which lost 5 bases and 5 bases, there was a span of 5 bases. The CDR3 covers 11 residues. Germline V gives CDR1 SGHVS, CDR2 FNYEAQ.

The chain joins TRBV6-1 to TRBJ1-1; TRBD1 is a possible D gene (6 bases). The germline V gene encodes CDR1 MNHNS and CDR2 SASEGT. The CDR3 has 15 residues. V shed 8 bases and J shed 0 bases, with 16 bases lying between them. Written as DNA, the CDR3 is TGTGCCAGCTGGCCACAGGGAGACATGAACACTGAAGCTTTCTTT. This codes for CASWPQGDMNTEAFF.

This clone is large in the sample. This rearrangement joins TRBV5-1 to TRBJ2-6; no reliable D call. The germline gives CDR1 SGHRS, CDR2 YFSETQ. V shed 3 bases and J shed 0 bases, with 4 bases lying between them. The CDR3 runs 14 residues. CDR3 in DNA: TGCGCCAGCAGCTCAGGCTCTGGGGCCAACGTCCTGACTTTC. Protein product: CASSSGSGANVLTF.

This sequence joins TRBV7-9 and TRBJ1-4, with 7 bases identical to TRBD1. V was clipped by 4 bases and J by 5 bases; unmatched bases: 4. Germline V lookup: CDR1 SEHNR, CDR2 FQNEAQ (reference sequence). This CDR3 has 14 amino acids. CDR3 nucleotides: TGTGCCAGCAGCTCAGGGGGATGGAATGAAAAACTGTTTTTT. Translation gives CASSSGGWNEKLFF. The full variable domain, completed using reference TRBV7-9 and TRBJ1-4, is DTGVSQNPRHKITKRGQNVTFRCDPISEHNRLYWYRQTLGQGPEFLTYFQNEAQLEKSRLLSDRFSAERPKGSFSTLEIQRTEQGDSAMYLCASSSGGWNEKLFFGSGTQLSVL.

This clone is termed hyperexpanded. The chain joins TRBV12-3 or TRBV12-4 to TRBJ2-2, with D hard to call. V lost 0 bases and J lost 7, with 9 bases in between. The CDR3 has 14 residues. The CDR3 spells CASSLASQYGELFF. CDR3 nucleotides: TGTGCCAGCAGTTTAGCGAGTCAGTACGGGGAGCTGTTTTTT.

DNA for the CDR3: TGTGCCAGTAGTCCTACAGGGGGAAGGAGTCAGCCCCAGCATTTT. Amino acid sequence: CASSPTGGRSQPQHF. This rearrangement joins TRBV19 to TRBJ1-5; 8 positions match TRBD1. The CDR3 consists of 15 residues. Germline CDR1 is LNHDA and CDR2 is SQIVND (reference sequence). The J segment lost 6 bases and the V segment lost 5 bases, leaving 9 bases of the junction unmatched.

The V gene is TRBV11-2, the J gene TRBJ2-7, with D tentatively TRBD1 (7 bases). CDR3 length equals 18 residues. V lost 4 bases and J lost 5, with 27 bases in between. Germline CDR1 and CDR2: SGHAT and FQNNGV. The CDR3 here is CASSSGGRNSQGRNEQYF. The CDR3 DNA is TGTGCCAGCAGCTCAGGGGGGCGTAACTCGCAGGGGAGGAACGAGCAGTACTTC.

In DNA form, the CDR3 reads TGTGCCAGCAGTGAAGTCGAAGGCGGGGAGCTGTTTTTT. This translates into CASSEVEGGELFF. This rearrangement joins TRBV2 to TRBJ2-2; no reliable D call. This CDR3 region has 13 residues. The ends were cut back, 1 base at V and 7 bases at J, with 7 bases in the middle. The germline gives CDR1 SNHLY, CDR2 FYNNEI.

This clone qualifies as large. The genes are TRBV20-1 and TRBJ2-1, with unresolved D. Trimming cost V 6 bases and J 4 bases, with 7 bases left between them. Looked up from germline, CDR1 is DFQATT and CDR2 is SNEGSKA (reference sequence). This CDR3 comprises 11 residues. CDR3 amino acids: CSASPYNEQFF. The CDR3 nucleotides read TGCAGTGCGTCGCCATACAATGAGCAGTTCTTC.

The CDR3 here is CSASPEGRFDEQFF. The DNA of the CDR3 is TGCAGTGCTAGTCCGGAGGGCCGGTTTGATGAGCAGTTCTTC. The V call is TRBV20-1, the J call TRBJ2-1; TRBD2 is a possible D gene (6 bases). Germline assignment: CDR1 DFQATT and CDR2 SNEGSKA (reference sequence). The CDR3 has 14 amino acids. V was trimmed by 3 bases and J by 8 bases, leaving 17 bases between them.

Comments on this clone: The CDR3 does not close with the conserved phenylalanine or tryptophan, likely indicating a read error. The chain recombines TRBV6-2 or TRBV6-3 with TRBJ1-5; D unresolved. CDR1 MNHEY and CDR2 SVGEGT come from the germline V gene. The CDR3 length is 14 residues. This CDR3 is CASSYGSDNQHQHL. The DNA for the CDR3 is TGTGCCAGCAGTTATGGAAGCGATAATCAGCACCAGCATTTG.

As regards this clone: The CDR3 carries no conserved terminal phenylalanine or tryptophan, so it likely arises from a read error. V and J are TRBV27 and TRBJ2-3; TRBD2 matches at 9 bases. From germline, CDR1 is MNHEY and CDR2 SMNVEV (reference sequence). Trimming at V came to 1 base and at J to 4 bases, leaving 9 bases not matched to a gene. The CDR3 has 17 amino acids. CDR3 DNA sequence: TGTGCCAGCAGTTTATTGGTAGCGGGAGCCGGACCAGATACGCAGTATTGT. Residues: CASSLLVAGAGPDTQYC.

The table lists this clone with a few counts. V usage is TRBV6-1 and J usage is TRBJ1-5, with D unresolved. The V end lost 2 bases, the J end lost 2 bases, and 7 bases lay between the germline ends. The CDR3 length is 14 residues. Germline values: CDR1 MNHNS, CDR2 SASEGT. This CDR3 is CASSEFQGNQPQHF. The CDR3 bases are TGTGCCAGCAGTGAATTTCAGGGCAATCAGCCCCAGCATTTT.

This clone was seen more than once but under ten times. The chain links TRBV6-1 to TRBJ2-5; TRBD2 aligns across 8 bases. Germline CDR1 and CDR2: MNHNS and SASEGT. Unmatched junction bases numbered 5, after V lost 2 bases and J lost 0 bases. CDR3 length: 16 residues. CDR3 coding DNA: TGTGCCAGCAGTGAATGGGGCGGGGGGAACCAAGAGACCCAGTACTTC. Translation gives CASSEWGGGNQETQYF.

This clone has more than one count but fewer than ten. The J gene is TRBJ1-1, the V gene TRBV19; D unresolved. Trimming stripped 2 bases from V and 3 bases from J, with 10 bases between. CDR1 is LNHDA, CDR2 SQIVND, per germline (reference sequence). The CDR3 has 14 residues. CDR3 loop: CASSIKIAHTEAFF. CDR3 in DNA: TGTGCCAGTAGTATAAAGATCGCCCACACTGAAGCTTTCTTT.

This chain uses TRBV7-2 with TRBJ2-2, with 7 nucleotides matching TRBD2. V lost 5 bases, J lost 4 bases, and 4 bases stayed unmatched. This CDR3 comprises 14 residues. Germline lookup yields CDR1 SGHTA and CDR2 FQGNSA. CDR3 amino acids: CASSQGGSTGELFF. CDR3 nucleotides: TGTGCCAGCAGCCAGGGCGGGAGCACCGGGGAGCTGTTTTTT.

This clone is categorized as large. V is TRBV12-3 or TRBV12-4 and J is TRBJ1-1, with D possibly being TRBD1 (5 bases). Trimming removed 3 bases from V and 5 bases from J, with 16 bases in between. The CDR3 covers 15 residues. This chain's CDR3 is CASSFEFRAGTEAFF. CDR3 bases: TGTGCCAGCAGTTTTGAGTTCAGGGCAGGAACTGAAGCTTTCTTT.

The chain recombines TRBV11-1 with TRBJ1-2, with 11 bases matching TRBD1. In germline, CDR1 is SGHAT, CDR2 FQDESV (reference sequence). The CDR3 has 17 amino acids. V lost 5 bases, J lost 3 bases, and 11 bases stayed unmatched. CDR3 DNA: TGTGCCAGCAGCATCCCCGGGACAGGGGGAGTATACTATGGCTACACCTTC. Translating it yields CASSIPGTGGVYYGYTF.

The V call is TRBV6-6, the J call TRBJ2-7, with D tentatively TRBD1 (5 bases). V was trimmed by 3 bases and J by 0 bases, leaving 6 bases between them. Germline CDR1 reads MNHNY; CDR2 reads SVGAGI (reference sequence). The CDR3 contains 13 residues. The CDR3 loop is CASSYGASYEQYF. DNA for the CDR3: TGTGCCAGCAGTTATGGGGCCTCCTACGAGCAGTACTTC.

This clone has just one count. The V call is TRBV5-1, the J call TRBJ1-2; a possible D gene is TRBD1 (5 bases). Trimming removed 4 bases from V and 4 bases from J, with 17 bases in between. The CDR3 extends over 15 amino acids. Per germline, CDR1 SGHRS and CDR2 YFSETQ. In DNA form, the CDR3 reads TGCGCCAGCAGCCCTCCGGGGTTCGGGGGCTATGGCTACACCTTC. This codes for CASSPPGFGGYGYTF.

The chain uses TRBV6-1 and TRBJ2-2, with a possible D match to TRBD2 (5 bases). Trimming left V 5 bases short and J 2 bases short, with 12 bases between. Per germline, CDR1 MNHNS and CDR2 SASEGT. This CDR3 contains 15 residues. This CDR3 is CASSSMGVNTGELFF. The DNA for the CDR3 is TGTGCCAGCAGTTCAATGGGAGTTAACACCGGGGAGCTGTTTTTT.

This clone was detected only a few times. The chain joins TRBV6-2 or TRBV6-3 to TRBJ2-7; TRBD2 matches 7 bases. Germline CDR1 reads MNHEY; CDR2 reads SVGEGT. The CDR3 sequence is 13 residues long. V trimming: 7 bases; J trimming: 0 bases; junction bases outside the gene matches: 3. CDR3 bases: TGTGCCAGCACTCGGGGGGACTCCTACGAGCAGTACTTC. This encodes CASTRGDSYEQYF.